The entry below gives a single TCR beta chain sequence along with its context. This clone is assessed as medium-sized (0.01 to 0.1%). The specificity of this receptor is unknown. There are no base qualities to consult, and no much larger clone falls within one base. The trial excluded patients who had a history of autoimmune disease or were on systemic immunosuppression. Peripheral blood for TCR sequencing was collected from all dose cohorts at baseline, on cycle 4 day 1, and on cycle 7 day 1. The samples were taken from a phase I, first-in-human, multicenter, open-label dose-escalation trial of ivuxolimab. The trial enrolled adults with locally advanced or metastatic head and neck squamous cell, hepatocellular, melanoma or renal cell carcinoma. Before TCR sequencing, CD4+ T cells and CD8+ T cells from peripheral blood were sorted into separate populations. This sample was taken from a study of OX40 agonist ivuxolimab in advanced cancers. As for the study more broadly: Ivuxolimab was a fully human IgG2 agonistic monoclonal antibody targeting the costimulatory receptor OX40 (CD134). The purpose of peripheral TCRbeta sequencing was to test whether ivuxolimab changed TCR sequence diversity and led to clonal T-cell expansion. Prior anti-PD-1, anti-PD-L1 or anti-CTLA-4 therapy was permitted, and checkpoint inhibitors had been received by roughly two fifths of dose-escalation patients. In the dose-escalation cohort, over 65% of patients were male, and the mean age was approximately 64 years, with a range of about 20 to 90. Intravenous ivuxolimab was administered to patients every 2 weeks at six dose levels: 0.01, 0.1, 0.3, 1.5, 3 and 10 mg/kg. The monotherapy dose-escalation portion (N ≈ 50 patients) of the phase I ivuxolimab trial is reported in the paper. Among the roughly 50 dose-escalation patients, about 20 had hepatocellular carcinoma, 15 or so melanoma, 9 renal cell carcinoma and 9 head and neck cancer. Partial responses occurred in three dose-escalation patients, of whom one had hepatocellular carcinoma and two had cutaneous melanoma.

For sequencing of the TCRbeta CDR3 region, genomic DNA was extracted from the sorted cells. The immunoSEQ Assay was used for sequencing of TCRbeta CDR3 regions. The source is immuneACCESS, and TCRdb retained only in-frame sequences with V and J called. Part of the clones is not carried over; for the studies checked, unresolved V genes explain less than half of this, and the remainder is unexplained. The sample contains fewer than 60,000 clones, approximately 78% of them found a single time. The leading ten clones occupy nearly 0.7% of the sample. Including cysteine and phenylalanine, the CDR3 has 15 amino acids. CDR3 DNA is the only sequence kept; it has 45 bases, read in frame from the first base. CDR1 LGHNA and CDR2 YNFKEQ are derived from the germline V gene. Germline trimming: 1 base from V, 5 bases from J; junction bases outside gene matches: 8. Broad study findings and their caveats: In partial responders in the 0.1-3.0 mg/kg groups, normalized peripheral clonal expansion was found to be among the lowest, especially among CD8+ T cells. After ivuxolimab, CD8+ T cells had more expanded clones than CD4+ T cells on average. Low levels of normalized T-cell clonal expansion were also seen in some nonresponding patients. At doses of 0.1 to 3.0 mg/kg, clonal expansion of both CD4+ and CD8+ T cells in blood was seen between baseline and week 6. The antigen specificity of the peripheral T cells that underwent clonal expansion was not determined.

The receptor was isolated from an adult with an advanced solid tumor such as melanoma, head and neck, liver or kidney cancer. Sequencing used CD4+ or CD8+ T cells sorted from blood, obtained in a trial of the OX40 agonist ivuxolimab. The rearranged segments are TRBV4-2 and TRBJ2-7; 7 bases in the junction line up with TRBD1. At the DNA level, the sequence is TGTGCCAGCAGCCAAGTCGGGGACAGACTTAACGAGCAGTACTTC. Its protein product is CASSQVGDRLNEQYF.